Below are 12 T cell receptor beta chains sequenced from a single sample in a study of blood T cell repertoires in COVID-19. Measured with immunoSEQ multiplex PCR; TCRdb has only the in-frame clones, and not every one. The sample lists a few hundred thousand clones, over 75% occurring once. The sample consisted of PBMCs or T cells enriched from blood (not recorded which). These receptors all stem from a woman aged 35 to 49 with acute COVID-19.

There are many counts of this clone. The chain uses TRBV18 and TRBJ1-1; 8 bases fit TRBD1. Per the germline V gene, CDR1 is KGHSH and CDR2 is LQKENI. V lost 3 bases, J lost 8 bases, and 5 bases stayed unmatched. The CDR3 is 13 residues long. The CDR3 sequence: CASSPWTGTEAFF. The DNA of the CDR3 is TGTGCCAGCTCACCGTGGACAGGGACCGAAGCTTTCTTT.

The chain employs TRBV6-4 and TRBJ2-1, with 7 bases matching TRBD2. Germline CDR1 MRHNA, CDR2 SNTAGT. The junction had 8 bases not matched to a gene; V was cut back by 6 bases and J by 0 bases. This CDR3 is built from 16 residues. CDR3 in amino acids: CASSRMTSRSYNEQFF. Here the CDR3 DNA reads TGTGCCAGCAGCCGCATGACTAGCCGCTCCTACAATGAGCAGTTCTTC.

The chain combines TRBV19 with TRBJ1-1; TRBD1 is a possible D gene (6 bases). Trimming left V 3 bases short and J 6 bases short, with 11 bases between. CDR1 and CDR2 (germline): LNHDA, SQIVND (reference sequence). The CDR3 sequence is 13 residues long. The CDR3 DNA follows: TGTGCCAGTAGTATGGCGGCAGGGGCTGAAGCTTTCTTT. The encoded protein is CASSMAAGAEAFF.

The chain recombines TRBV27 with TRBJ1-1; 7 bases are shared with TRBD1. This CDR3 contains 17 residues. The V segment lost 6 bases and the J segment 3 bases; nucleotides outside the gene matches: 16. From germline, CDR1 is MNHEY and CDR2 SMNVEV (reference sequence). The CDR3 DNA is TGTGCCAGCAGCAATGGGGCAGGGGGTGCCTGGGACACTGAAGCTTTCTTT. Its translation: CASSNGAGGAWDTEAFF.

This chain joins TRBV29-1 and TRBJ2-1; D is possibly TRBD2 (5 bases). CDR3 size: 12 residues. CDR1 is SQVTM, CDR2 ANQGSEA, per germline. V gave up 0 bases and J gave up 11 bases, with 11 bases separating them. The CDR3 bases are TGCAGCGTTGAAGAGATGGCGGGTCAGCAGTTCTTC. Protein sequence: CSVEEMAGQQFF.

The V call is TRBV4-2, the J call TRBJ1-4; 9 nucleotides agree with TRBD1. Germline CDR1 is LGHNA and CDR2 is YNFKEQ. The length of the CDR3 is 14 residues. V trimming: 4 bases; J trimming: 6 bases; junction bases outside the gene matches: 3. CDR3: CASSPDRGDEKLFF. In nucleotides, the CDR3 is TGTGCCAGCAGCCCCGACAGGGGGGATGAAAAACTGTTTTTT.

The chain uses TRBV11-2 and TRBJ2-6; D is uncertain. The V gene's germline CDR1 is SGHAT and CDR2 FQNNGV. Between the trimmed V and J ends, which lost 2 bases and 1 base, there was a span of 3 bases. This CDR3 contains 14 residues. The CDR3 protein is CASSLPSGANVLTF. The CDR3 DNA is TGTGCCAGCAGCTTACCGTCTGGGGCCAACGTCCTGACTTTC. Combining the CDR3 with reference TRBV11-2 and TRBJ2-6 gives the whole variable domain EAGVAQSPRYKIIEKRQSVAFWCNPISGHATLYWYQQILGQGPKLLIQFQNNGVVDDSQLPKDRFSAERLKGVDSTLKIQPAKLEDSAVYLCASSLPSGANVLTFGAGSRLTVL.

The chain employs TRBV2 and TRBJ2-3; D call uncertain. The germline CDR1 and CDR2 sequences are SNHLY and FYNNEI. CDR3 length: 12 residues. The V end lost 5 bases, the J end lost 6 bases, and 9 bases lay between the germline ends. The CDR3, as DNA: TGTGCCAGCAGTCGACTTGGGGATACGCAGTATTTT. It yields the protein CASSRLGDTQYF.

The chain links TRBV5-1 to TRBJ1-1; maybe TRBD1 (5 bases). CDR1 is SGHRS and CDR2 is YFSETQ in the germline V gene. Trimming cost V 1 base and J 5 bases, with 15 bases left between them. This CDR3 is 15 amino acids long. The CDR3 coding sequence is TGCGCCAGCAGCTTGTCGGCAGGGCAAAGGACTGAAGCTTTCTTT. The encoded protein is CASSLSAGQRTEAFF.

This rearrangement joins TRBV2 to TRBJ2-5, with 9 nucleotides matching TRBD2. There are 17 residues in the CDR3. CDR1 is SNHLY, CDR2 FYNNEI, per germline. Unmatched junction bases numbered 15, after V lost 8 bases and J lost 2 bases. The CDR3 is CASSGASGVNLQETQYF. CDR3 sequence (DNA): TGTGCCAGCTCGGGGGCTAGCGGGGTAAATCTTCAAGAGACCCAGTACTTC.

Only a few counts were recorded for this clone. The CDR3 bases are TGTGCCAGCAGCTTAGGGGTTTCAACGGGAGAGGCCGATACGCAGTATTTT. This gives the protein CASSLGVSTGEADTQYF. The V gene is TRBV11-3, the J gene TRBJ2-3; D may be TRBD2 (6 bases). The CDR3 extends over 17 amino acids. V lost 1 base and J lost 6, with 20 bases in between. Germline V gives CDR1 SGHNT, CDR2 YENEEA.

V and J are TRBV7-2 and TRBJ2-7; D gene uncertain. The germline V and J ends were trimmed by 5 bases and 0 bases, with 14 bases remaining between them. CDR3 length: 15 residues. The V gene's germline CDR1 is SGHTA and CDR2 FQGNSA. This CDR3 reads CASSPLPHTSYEQYF. The CDR3 DNA is TGTGCCAGCAGCCCGCTGCCCCACACCTCCTACGAGCAGTACTTC.